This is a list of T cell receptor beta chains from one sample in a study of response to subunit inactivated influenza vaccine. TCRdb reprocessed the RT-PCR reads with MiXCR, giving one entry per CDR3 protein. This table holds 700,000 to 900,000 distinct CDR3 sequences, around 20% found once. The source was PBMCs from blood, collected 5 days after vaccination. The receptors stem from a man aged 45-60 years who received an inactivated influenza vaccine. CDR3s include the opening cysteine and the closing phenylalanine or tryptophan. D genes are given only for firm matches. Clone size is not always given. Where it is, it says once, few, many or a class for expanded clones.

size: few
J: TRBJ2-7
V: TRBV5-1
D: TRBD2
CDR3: CASSSGLARSYEQYF
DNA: TGCGCCAGTAGCTCCGGACTAGCGAGGTCCTACGAGCAGTACTTC

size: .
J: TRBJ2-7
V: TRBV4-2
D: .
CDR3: CASSQDIGLHYEQYF
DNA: TGTGCCAGCAGCCAAGATATAGGGCTCCACTACGAGCAGTACTTC

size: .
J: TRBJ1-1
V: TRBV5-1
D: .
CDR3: CASSLQGWSTEAFF
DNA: TGCGCCAGCAGCTTGCAGGGGTGGAGCACTGAAGCTTTCTTT

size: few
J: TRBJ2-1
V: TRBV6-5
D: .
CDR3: CASSYSIVGSINNEQFF
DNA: TGTGCCAGCAGTTACTCGATCGTCGGTTCGATTAACAATGAGCAGTTCTTC

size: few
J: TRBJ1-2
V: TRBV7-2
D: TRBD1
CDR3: CASSTRDRVDGYTF
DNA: TGTGCCAGCAGCACCCGGGACAGGGTGGATGGCTACACCTTC

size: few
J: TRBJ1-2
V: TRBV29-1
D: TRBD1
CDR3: CSVDRPLFGQGLGYTF
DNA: TGCAGCGTTGATCGTCCACTATTCGGACAGGGTTTGGGCTACACCTTC

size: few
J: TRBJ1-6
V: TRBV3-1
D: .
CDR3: CASSHQAHLQPLHF
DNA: TGTGCCAGCAGCCATCAGGCCCACCTTCAACCCCTCCACTTT

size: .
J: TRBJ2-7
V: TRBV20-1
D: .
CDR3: CSARDLRDSSYEQYF
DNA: TGCAGTGCTAGAGATTTGCGGGACAGCTCCTACGAGCAGTACTTC

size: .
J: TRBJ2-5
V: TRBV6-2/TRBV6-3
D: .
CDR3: CASSYERIETQYF
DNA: TGTGCCAGCAGTTACGAGCGAATAGAGACCCAGTACTTC

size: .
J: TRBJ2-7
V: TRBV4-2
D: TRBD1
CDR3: CASSSPDRNSYEQYF
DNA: TGTGCCAGCAGCTCGCCGGACAGGAACTCCTACGAGCAGTACTTC

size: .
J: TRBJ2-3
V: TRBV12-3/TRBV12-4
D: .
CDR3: CASSSQGHGTDTQYF
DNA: TGTGCCAGCAGTTCCCAGGGGCACGGCACAGATACGCAGTATTTT

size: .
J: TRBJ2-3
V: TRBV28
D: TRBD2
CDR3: CASTLAGAGTDAQYF
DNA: TGTGCCAGCACTCTAGCGGGGGCCGGCACAGATGCGCAGTATTTT

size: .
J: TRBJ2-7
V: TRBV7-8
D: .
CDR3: CASSREGFDYEQYF
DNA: TGTGCCAGCAGCCGAGAGGGATTCGACTACGAGCAGTACTTC

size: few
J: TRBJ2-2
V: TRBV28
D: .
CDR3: CASSLHLVRRTGELFF
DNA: TGTGCCAGCAGTCTCCACTTGGTGAGAAGGACCGGGGAGCTGTTTTTT

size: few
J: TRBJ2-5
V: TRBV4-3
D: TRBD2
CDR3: CASSPLTSGETQYF
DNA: TGCGCCAGCAGCCCCCTGACTAGCGGGGAGACCCAGTACTTC

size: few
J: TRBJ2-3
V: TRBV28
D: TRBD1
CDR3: CASSSPAPDRGMYDTQYF
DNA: TGTGCCAGCAGTTCACCAGCCCCGGACAGGGGAATGTATGATACGCAGTATTTT

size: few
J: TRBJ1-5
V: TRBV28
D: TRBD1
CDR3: CASSPTQGASNQPQHF
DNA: TGTGCCAGCAGTCCGACACAGGGGGCTTCAAATCAGCCCCAGCATTTT

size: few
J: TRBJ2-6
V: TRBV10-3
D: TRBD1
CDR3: CATNTRDRVSGANVLTF
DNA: TGTGCCACCAATACCCGGGACAGGGTCTCTGGGGCCAACGTCCTGACTTTC

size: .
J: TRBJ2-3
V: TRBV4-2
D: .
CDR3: CASSKGEWEFETDTQYF
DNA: TGTGCCAGCAGCAAAGGGGAGTGGGAGTTTGAGACAGATACGCAGTATTTT

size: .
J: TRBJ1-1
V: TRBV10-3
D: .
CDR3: CAISDFRSNTEAFF
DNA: TGTGCCATCAGTGATTTCCGGTCGAACACTGAAGCTTTCTTT

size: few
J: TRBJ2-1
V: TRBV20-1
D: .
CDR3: CGPRSYNEQFF
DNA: TGCGGCCCCCGTAGTTACAATGAGCAGTTCTTC

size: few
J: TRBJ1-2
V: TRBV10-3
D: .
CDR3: CAISGGDGYTF
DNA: TGTGCCATCAGTGGAGGGGATGGCTACACCTTC

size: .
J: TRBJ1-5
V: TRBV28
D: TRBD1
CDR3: CASKGQRNQPQHF
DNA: TGTGCCAGCAAGGGACAGCGGAATCAGCCCCAGCATTTT

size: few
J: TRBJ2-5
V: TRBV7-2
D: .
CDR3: CASSVGTGRLVTQYF
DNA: TGTGCCAGCAGCGTAGGGACGGGGAGACTGGTGACCCAGTACTTC

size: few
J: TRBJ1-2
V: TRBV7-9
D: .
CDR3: CASSYDWGYTF
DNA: TGTGCCAGCAGCTACGATTGGGGCTACACCTTC

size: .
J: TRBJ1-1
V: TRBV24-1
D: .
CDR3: CATRSGMNTEAFF
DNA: TGTGCCACCAGATCCGGGATGAACACTGAAGCTTTCTTT

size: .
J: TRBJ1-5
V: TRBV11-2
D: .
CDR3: CASSLAAELPQHF
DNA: TGTGCCAGCAGCTTAGCGGCGGAGCTACCCCAGCATTTT

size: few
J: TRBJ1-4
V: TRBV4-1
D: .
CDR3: CASSHPRKGSEKLFF
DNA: TGCGCCAGCAGCCATCCGCGCAAGGGGTCTGAAAAACTGTTTTTT

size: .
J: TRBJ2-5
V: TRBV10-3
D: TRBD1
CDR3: CAISESTGTGYQETQYF
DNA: TGTGCCATCAGTGAGTCGACCGGGACAGGGTACCAAGAGACCCAGTACTTC

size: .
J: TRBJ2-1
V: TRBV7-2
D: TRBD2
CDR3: CASSLLLAGANNEQFF
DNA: TGTGCCAGCAGCCTACTTCTAGCGGGGGCCAATAATGAGCAGTTCTTC

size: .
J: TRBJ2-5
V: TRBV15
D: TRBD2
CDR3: CATSSGLAGLVETQYF
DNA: TGTGCCACCAGCTCAGGACTAGCGGGGTTAGTTGAGACCCAGTACTTC

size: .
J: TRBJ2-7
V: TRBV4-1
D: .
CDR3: CASSQGQDKYEQYF
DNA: TGCGCCAGCAGCCAAGGACAGGACAAGTACGAGCAGTACTTC

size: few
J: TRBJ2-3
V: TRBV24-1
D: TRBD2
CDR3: CATSDAITSGGLYTQYF
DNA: TGTGCCACCAGTGATGCCATCACTAGCGGGGGTTTATATACGCAGTATTTT

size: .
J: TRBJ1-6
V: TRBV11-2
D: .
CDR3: CASSLDPSYNSPLHF
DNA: TGTGCCAGCAGCTTAGATCCCTCCTATAATTCACCCCTCCACTTT

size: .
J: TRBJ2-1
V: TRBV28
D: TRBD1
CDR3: CASSFWDRGLNEQFF
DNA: TGTGCCAGCAGTTTCTGGGACAGGGGGCTTAATGAGCAGTTCTTC

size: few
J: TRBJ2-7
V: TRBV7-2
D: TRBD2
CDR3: CASSIGTRAYEQYF
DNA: TGTGCCAGCAGCATCGGGACTAGAGCCTACGAGCAGTACTTC

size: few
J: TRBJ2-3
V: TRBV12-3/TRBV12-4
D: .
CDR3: CASSLRGVGADTQYF
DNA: TGTGCCAGCAGTTTGCGGGGAGTTGGCGCAGATACGCAGTATTTT

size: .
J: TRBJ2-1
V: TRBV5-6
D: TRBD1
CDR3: CASSQDRVAEQFF
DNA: TGTGCCAGCAGCCAAGACAGGGTGGCTGAGCAGTTCTTC

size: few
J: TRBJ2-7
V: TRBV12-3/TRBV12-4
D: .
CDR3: CASTPNSGVNEQYF
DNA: TGTGCCAGCACCCCGAATTCAGGGGTAAACGAGCAGTACTTC

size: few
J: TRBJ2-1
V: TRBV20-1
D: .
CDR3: CSARANEQFF
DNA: TGCAGTGCTAGAGCCAATGAGCAGTTCTTC

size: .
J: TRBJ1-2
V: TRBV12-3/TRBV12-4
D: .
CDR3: CASRGGSGYGYTF
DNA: TGTGCCTCCAGGGGCGGATCTGGGTATGGCTACACCTTC

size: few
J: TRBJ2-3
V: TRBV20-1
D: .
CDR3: CSAGDGDLATDTQYF
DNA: TGCAGTGCCGGCGACGGAGACCTGGCGACAGATACGCAGTATTTT

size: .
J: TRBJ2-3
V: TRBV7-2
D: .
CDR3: CASSLEVVADTQYF
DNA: TGTGCCAGCAGCTTAGAGGTCGTTGCAGATACGCAGTATTTT

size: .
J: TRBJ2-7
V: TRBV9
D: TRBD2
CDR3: CASSVGPIAGAYEQYF
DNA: TGTGCCAGCAGCGTAGGACCTATAGCGGGAGCCTACGAGCAGTACTTC

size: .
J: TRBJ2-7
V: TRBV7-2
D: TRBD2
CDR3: CASSLGDYRYEQYF
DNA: TGTGCCAGCAGCTTAGGGGACTACCGCTACGAGCAGTACTTC

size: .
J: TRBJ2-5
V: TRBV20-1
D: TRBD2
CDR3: CSARAEAGRSRETQYF
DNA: TGCAGTGCTAGGGCTGAAGCGGGGAGGTCCCGGGAGACCCAGTACTTC

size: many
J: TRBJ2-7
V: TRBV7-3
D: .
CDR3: CASSLGSVYEQYF
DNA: TGTGCCAGCAGCCTCGGGTCAGTTTACGAGCAGTACTTC

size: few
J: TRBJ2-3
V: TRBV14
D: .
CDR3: CASSQSRTLQYF
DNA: TGTGCCAGCAGCCAAAGTCGCACCTTGCAGTATTTT

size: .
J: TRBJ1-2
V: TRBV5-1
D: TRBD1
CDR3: CASSLTGQGMGYTF
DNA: TGCGCCAGCAGCCTTACTGGACAGGGAATGGGCTACACCTTC

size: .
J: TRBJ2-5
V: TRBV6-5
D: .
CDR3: CASSYRAAAGETQYF
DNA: TGTGCCAGCAGTTACCGGGCGGCGGCCGGTGAGACCCAGTACTTC

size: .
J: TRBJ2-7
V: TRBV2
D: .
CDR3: CASSGTNGYEQYF
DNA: TGTGCCAGCAGCGGGACGAATGGATACGAGCAGTACTTC